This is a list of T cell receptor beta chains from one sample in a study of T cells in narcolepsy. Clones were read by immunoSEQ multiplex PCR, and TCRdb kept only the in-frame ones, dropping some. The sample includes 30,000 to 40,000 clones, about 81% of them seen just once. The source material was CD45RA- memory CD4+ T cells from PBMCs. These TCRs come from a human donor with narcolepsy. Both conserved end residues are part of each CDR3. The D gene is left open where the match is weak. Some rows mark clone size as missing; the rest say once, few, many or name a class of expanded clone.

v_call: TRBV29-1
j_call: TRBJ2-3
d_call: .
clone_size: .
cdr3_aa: CSVQIRTDTQYF
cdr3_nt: TGCAGCGTTCAAATCAGGACAGATACGCAGTATTTT

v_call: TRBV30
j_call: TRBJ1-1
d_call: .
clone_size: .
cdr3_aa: CAWKLDMREAFF
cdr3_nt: TGTGCCTGGAAGTTGGACATGCGTGAAGCTTTCTTT

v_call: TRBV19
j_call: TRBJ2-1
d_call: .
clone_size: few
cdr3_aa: CASSIGTSNEQFF
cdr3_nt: TGTGCCAGTAGTATAGGAACTAGTAATGAGCAGTTCTTC

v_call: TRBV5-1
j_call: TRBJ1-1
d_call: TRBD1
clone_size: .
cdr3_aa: CASSPTGLFTEAFF
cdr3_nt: TGCGCCAGCAGCCCGACAGGGCTATTCACTGAAGCTTTCTTT

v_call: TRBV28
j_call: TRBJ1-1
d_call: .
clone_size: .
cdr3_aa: CASSEVPVNTEAFF
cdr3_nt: TGTGCCAGCAGTGAAGTGCCAGTTAACACTGAAGCTTTCTTT

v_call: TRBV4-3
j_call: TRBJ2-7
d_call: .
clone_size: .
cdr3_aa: CASSSVREPYEQYF
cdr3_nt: TGCGCCAGCAGCTCTGTCAGGGAACCCTACGAGCAGTACTTC

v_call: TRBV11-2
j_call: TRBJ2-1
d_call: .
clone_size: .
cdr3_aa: CASSLDRRGVYNEQFF
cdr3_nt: TGTGCCAGCAGCTTAGATCGGAGGGGAGTCTACAATGAGCAGTTCTTC

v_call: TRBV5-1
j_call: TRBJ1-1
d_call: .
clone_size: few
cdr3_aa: CASSLVSGFDTEAFF
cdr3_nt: TGCGCCAGCAGCTTGGTTTCCGGTTTCGACACTGAAGCTTTCTTT

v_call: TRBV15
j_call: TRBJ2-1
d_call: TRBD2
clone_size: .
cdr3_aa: CATSIFAGGPTNNEQFF
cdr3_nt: TGTGCCACCAGCATATTTGCGGGGGGCCCGACGAACAATGAGCAGTTCTTC

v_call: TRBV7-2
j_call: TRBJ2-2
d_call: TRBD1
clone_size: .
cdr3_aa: CASSSTDRVTGELFF
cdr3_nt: TGTGCCAGCAGCTCTACGGACAGGGTCACCGGGGAGCTGTTTTTT

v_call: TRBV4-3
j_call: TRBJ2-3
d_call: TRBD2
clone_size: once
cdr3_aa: CASSPILAGSTDTQYF
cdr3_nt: TGCGCCAGCAGCCCAATCCTAGCGGGGAGCACAGATACGCAGTATTTT

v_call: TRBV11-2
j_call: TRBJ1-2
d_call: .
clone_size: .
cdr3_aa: CASSDRLTGGYTF
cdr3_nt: TGTGCCAGCAGCGATCGCTTGACAGGAGGCTACACCTTC

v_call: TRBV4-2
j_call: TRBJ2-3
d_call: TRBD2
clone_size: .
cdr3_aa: CASSQLGLAETSGDTQYF
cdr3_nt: TGTGCCAGCAGCCAACTGGGACTAGCGGAGACGTCCGGAGATACGCAGTATTTT

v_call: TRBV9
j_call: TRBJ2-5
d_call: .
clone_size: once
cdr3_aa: CASSPAGRQETQYF
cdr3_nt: TGTGCCAGCAGCCCCGCGGGAAGACAAGAGACCCAGTACTTC

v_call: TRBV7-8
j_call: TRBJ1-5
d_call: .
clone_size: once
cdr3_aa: CASSSVGGGSNQPQHF
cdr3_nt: TGTGCCAGCAGCTCGGTAGGAGGGGGTTCTAATCAGCCCCAGCATTTT

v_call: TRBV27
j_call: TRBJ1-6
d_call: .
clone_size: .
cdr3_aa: CASSANPQTFSLHF
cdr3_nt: TGTGCCAGCAGTGCAAACCCCCAAACATTCTCCCTCCACTTT

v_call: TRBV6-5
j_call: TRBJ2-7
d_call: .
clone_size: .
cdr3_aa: CASTDSYEQYF
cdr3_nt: TGTGCCAGCACCGACAGCTACGAGCAGTACTTC

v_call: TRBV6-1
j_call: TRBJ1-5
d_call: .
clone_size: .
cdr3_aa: CASSVQVSNQPQHF
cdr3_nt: TGTGCCAGCAGTGTACAGGTTAGCAATCAGCCCCAGCATTTT

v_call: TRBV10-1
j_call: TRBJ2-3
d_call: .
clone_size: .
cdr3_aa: CASSGQGTDTQYF
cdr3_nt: TGCGCCAGCAGTGGACAGGGCACAGATACGCAGTATTTT

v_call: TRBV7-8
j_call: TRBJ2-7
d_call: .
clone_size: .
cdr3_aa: CASSPERFPSTYEQYF
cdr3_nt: TGTGCCAGCAGTCCCGAGAGGTTCCCCTCGACCTACGAGCAGTACTTC

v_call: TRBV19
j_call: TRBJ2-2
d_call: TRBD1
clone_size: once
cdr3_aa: CASRGWGTGNTGELFF
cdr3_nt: TGTGCCAGCAGAGGGTGGGGGACAGGGAACACCGGGGAGCTGTTTTTT

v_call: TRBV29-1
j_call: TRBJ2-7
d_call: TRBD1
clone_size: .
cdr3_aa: CSVAGTGSEQYF
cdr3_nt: TGCAGCGTTGCTGGGACAGGGAGTGAGCAGTACTTC

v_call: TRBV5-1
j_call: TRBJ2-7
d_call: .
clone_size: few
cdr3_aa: CASSLVGQKGSYEQYF
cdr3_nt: TGCGCCAGCAGCTTGGTAGGCCAGAAGGGGTCCTACGAGCAGTACTTC

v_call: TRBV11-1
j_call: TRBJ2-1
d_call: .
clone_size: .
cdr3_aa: CASSPTEGLAYNEQFF
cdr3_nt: TGTGCCAGCAGCCCAACCGAGGGTCTGGCCTACAATGAGCAGTTCTTC

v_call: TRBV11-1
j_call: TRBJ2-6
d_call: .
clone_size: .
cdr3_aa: CAGSLRGTGSGANVLTF
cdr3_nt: TGTGCCGGCAGCTTACGTGGCACCGGCTCTGGGGCCAACGTCCTGACTTTC

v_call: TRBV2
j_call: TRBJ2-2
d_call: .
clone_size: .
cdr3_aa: CASRDKWNTGELFF
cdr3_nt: TGTGCCAGCAGGGACAAGTGGAACACCGGGGAGCTGTTTTTT

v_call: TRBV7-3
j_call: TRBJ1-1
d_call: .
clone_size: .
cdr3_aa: CASSLYENTEAFF
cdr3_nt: TGTGCCAGCAGCTTATATGAGAACACTGAAGCTTTCTTT

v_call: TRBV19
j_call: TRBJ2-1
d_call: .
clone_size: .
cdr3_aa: CASSTHTGTAKGNEQFF
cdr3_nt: TGTGCCAGTAGTACACATACTGGGACGGCAAAGGGGAATGAGCAGTTCTTC

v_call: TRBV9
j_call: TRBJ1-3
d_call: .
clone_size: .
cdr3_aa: CASSPGTGGFSGNTIYF
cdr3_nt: TGTGCCAGCAGCCCCGGGACCGGAGGTTTCTCTGGAAACACCATATATTTT

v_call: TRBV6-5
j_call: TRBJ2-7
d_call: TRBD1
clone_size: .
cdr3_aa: CASSLTAGTGDYEQYF
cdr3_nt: TGTGCCAGCAGTTTGACAGCCGGGACAGGTGACTACGAGCAGTACTTC

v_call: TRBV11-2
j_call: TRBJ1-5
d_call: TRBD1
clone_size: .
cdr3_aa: CASSNMGTGGGQPQHF
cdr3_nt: TGTGCCAGCAGCAACATGGGGACAGGGGGGGGTCAGCCCCAGCATTTT

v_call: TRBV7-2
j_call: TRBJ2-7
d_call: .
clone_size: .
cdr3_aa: CASSLAGTGSGEQYF
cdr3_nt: TGTGCCAGCAGCTTAGCGGGTACAGGGTCGGGCGAGCAGTACTTC

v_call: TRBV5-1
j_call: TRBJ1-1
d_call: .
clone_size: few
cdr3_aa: CASSLGGLMNTEAFF
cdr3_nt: TGCGCCAGCAGCTTGGGAGGGTTAATGAACACTGAAGCTTTCTTT

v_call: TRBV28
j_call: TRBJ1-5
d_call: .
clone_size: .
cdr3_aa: CASTWGQTLQHF
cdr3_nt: TGTGCCAGCACTTGGGGCCAGACGCTTCAGCATTTT

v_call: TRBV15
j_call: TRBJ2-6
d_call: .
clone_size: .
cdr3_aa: CATSRGPWEVGANVLTF
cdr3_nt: TGTGCCACCAGCAGAGGCCCTTGGGAGGTAGGGGCCAACGTCCTGACTTTC

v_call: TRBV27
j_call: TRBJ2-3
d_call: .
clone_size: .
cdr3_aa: CASSRAGNADTQYF
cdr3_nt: TGTGCCAGCAGTCGTGCTGGGAATGCAGATACGCAGTATTTT

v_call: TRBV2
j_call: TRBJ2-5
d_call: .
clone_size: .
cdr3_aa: CASTRRRGETQYF
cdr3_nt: TGTGCCAGCACCCGAAGGAGAGGGGAGACCCAGTACTTC